Listed here are 7 T cell receptor beta chains from one sample, sequenced in a study of cytomegalovirus exposure and HLA in healthy donors. PCR amplification relied on 60 Vbeta primers (plus 13 Jbeta primers). Sequenced by immunoSEQ multiplex PCR; TCRdb stores in-frame clones only, minus some. Here the sample spans 100,000 to 120,000 clones, around 75% being singletons. The specimen sequenced was PBMCs. All receptors come from a man between 25 and 39 years old in good health and CMV-seronegative.

The chain recombines TRBV27 with TRBJ2-2; maybe TRBD2 (6 bases). CDR1 MNHEY and CDR2 SMNVEV come from the germline V gene (reference sequence). V was trimmed by 1 base and J by 0 bases, leaving 9 bases between them. CDR3 length equals 16 residues. CDR3 DNA: TGTGCCAGCAGTTTATGGGGGAGGTCGAACACCGGGGAGCTGTTTTTT. This codes for CASSLWGRSNTGELFF.

The gene calls are TRBV29-1 and TRBJ2-5; 9 bases line up with TRBD2. The CDR3 is 13 residues long. Per germline, CDR1 SQVTM and CDR2 ANQGSEA. With V trimmed by 3 bases and J by 3 bases, 2 bases remained unmatched. The DNA of the CDR3 is TGCAGCGTTGATAGCGGGGGAAAAGAGACCCAGTACTTC. It is translated as CSVDSGGKETQYF.

The chain is built from TRBV6-1 and TRBJ1-1; D remains unclear. Trimming took off 0 bases at V and 4 bases at J, with 9 bases between the two ends. Germline V gene sequence: CDR1 MNHNS, CDR2 SASEGT. The CDR3 spans 14 residues. The CDR3 DNA sequence: TGTGCCAGCAGTGAAGCGGGCGGAGGCACTGAAGCTTTCTTT. It encodes CASSEAGGGTEAFF.

CDR3 residues: CASSFTSAGTDTQYF. The CDR3 region has the DNA TGCGCCAGCAGCTTTACTAGCGCCGGCACAGATACGCAGTATTTT. V is TRBV5-1 and J is TRBJ2-3; the match to TRBD2 covers 7 bases. This CDR3 has 15 residues. V gave up 2 bases and J gave up 1 base; unmatched junction bases: 4. The V gene's germline CDR1 is SGHRS and CDR2 YFSETQ.

Only a few counts were recorded for this clone. V is TRBV6-6 and J is TRBJ1-2; D is undetermined. V lost 0 bases and J lost 5, with 13 bases in between. Germline V gives CDR1 MNHNY, CDR2 SVGAGI (reference sequence). The CDR3 is 15 residues long. CDR3 in amino acids: CASSYSDRLSYGYTF. The CDR3 coding sequence is TGTGCCAGCAGTTACTCTGATCGACTCTCATATGGCTACACCTTC.

A word on this clone: Within the sample, other DNA sequences also encode this same CDR3. The chain has TRBV18 and TRBJ2-7; 7 bases are a match to TRBD1. The CDR3 has 12 residues. Germline CDR1 reads KGHSH; CDR2 reads LQKENI. J was trimmed by 4 bases and V by 3 bases; bases with no gene match: 0. The CDR3 bases are TGTGCCAGCTCACCGACAGGGTACGAGCAGTACTTC. This gives the protein CASSPTGYEQYF. The whole variable domain, remainder taken from reference TRBV18 and TRBJ2-7, is NAGVMQNPRHLVRRRGQEARLRCSPMKGHSHVYWYRQLPEEGLKFMVYLQKENIIDESGMPKERFSAEFPKEGPSILRIQQVVRGDSAAYFCASSPTGYEQYFGPGTRLTVT.

The chain links TRBV28 to TRBJ2-1; 9 bases fit TRBD2. J gave up 7 bases and V 3 bases, and 7 bases lay outside the gene matches. CDR3 length: 15 residues. Germline V CDR1 and CDR2: MDHEN, SYDVKM. CDR3 sequence (DNA): TGTGCCAGCAGTTTGGGCGCGGGAGGGCTAAATGAGCAGTTCTTC. Its protein is CASSLGAGGLNEQFF.